The clone carrying this T cell receptor (beta chain) was observed many times. The antigen remains unidentified. The data were taken from a study of CD8+CD57+ T cells in acquired aplastic anemia. Study-wide results and caveats: Sharing between patients and controls was observed for roughly 29 CD8+ CDR3 sequences. Between patients and controls, CD8+ Simpson's diversity did not vary significantly.

All patients picked for sequencing had shown, by flow cytometry, an expansion of CD8+CD57+ cells. TCR beta VDJ and CDR3 were profiled, and genomic DNA was the template. TCRdb used MiXCR to reprocess the reads, holding one entry per CDR3 protein. The profile shows 120,000 or so distinct CDR3 sequences, approximately 40% of them singletons. V lost 3 bases, J lost 0 bases, and 11 bases lay in between. The CDR3 is 15 residues long. The germline CDR1 and CDR2 sequences are LNHDA and SQIVND (reference sequence). Sample: sorted CD4+, CD8+, or CD8+CD57+ T cells (not recorded which) from PBMCs. The sequence was obtained from a human donor with aplastic anemia. The rearrangement uses TRBV19 and TRBJ1-1, with D unclear. The DNA for the CDR3 is TGTGCCAGTAGTATGGGGTACGGTATGAACACTGAAGCTTTCTTT. The encoded protein is CASSMGYGMNTEAFF. Looking up the rest from reference TRBV19 and TRBJ1-1 gives the full variable domain: DGGITQSPKYLFRKEGQNVTLSCEQNLNHDAMYWYRQDPGQGLRLIYYSQIVNDFQKGDIAEGYSVSREKKESFPLTVTSAQKNPTAFYLCASSMGYGMNTEAFFGQGTRLTVV.